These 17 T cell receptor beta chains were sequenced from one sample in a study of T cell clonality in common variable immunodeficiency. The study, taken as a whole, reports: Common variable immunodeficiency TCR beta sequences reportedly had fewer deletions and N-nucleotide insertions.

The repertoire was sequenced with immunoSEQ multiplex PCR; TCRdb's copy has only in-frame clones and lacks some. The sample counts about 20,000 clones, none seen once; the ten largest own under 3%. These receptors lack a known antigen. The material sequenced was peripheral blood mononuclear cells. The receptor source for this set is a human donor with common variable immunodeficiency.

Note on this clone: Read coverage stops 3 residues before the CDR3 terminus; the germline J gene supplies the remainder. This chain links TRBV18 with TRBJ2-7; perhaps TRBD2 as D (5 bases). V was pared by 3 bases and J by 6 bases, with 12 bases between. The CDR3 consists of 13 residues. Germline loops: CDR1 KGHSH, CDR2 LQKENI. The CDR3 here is CASSPSAQAEQYF. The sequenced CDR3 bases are TGTGCCAGCTCACCTAGCGCCCAAGCCGAG.

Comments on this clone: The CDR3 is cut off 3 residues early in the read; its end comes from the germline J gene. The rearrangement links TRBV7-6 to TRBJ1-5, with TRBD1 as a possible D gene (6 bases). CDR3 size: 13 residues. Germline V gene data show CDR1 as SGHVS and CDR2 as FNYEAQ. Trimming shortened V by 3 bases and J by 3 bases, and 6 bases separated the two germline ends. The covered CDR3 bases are TGTGCCAGCAGCTTGGGGGCCAATCAGCCC. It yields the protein CASSLGANQP. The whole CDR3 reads CASSLGANQPQHF.

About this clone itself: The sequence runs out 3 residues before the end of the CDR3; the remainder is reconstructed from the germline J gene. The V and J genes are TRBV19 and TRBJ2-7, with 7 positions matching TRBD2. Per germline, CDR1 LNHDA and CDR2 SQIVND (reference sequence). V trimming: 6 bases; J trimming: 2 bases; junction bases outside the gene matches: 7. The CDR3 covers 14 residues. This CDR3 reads CASSPGLPPYEQYF. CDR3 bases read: TGTGCCAGTAGCCCGGGACTACCTCCCTACGAG. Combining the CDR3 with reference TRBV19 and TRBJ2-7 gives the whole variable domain DGGITQSPKYLFRKEGQNVTLSCEQNLNHDAMYWYRQDPGQGLRLIYYSQIVNDFQKGDIAEGYSVSREKKESFPLTVTSAQKNPTAFYLCASSPGLPPYEQYFGPGTRLTVT.

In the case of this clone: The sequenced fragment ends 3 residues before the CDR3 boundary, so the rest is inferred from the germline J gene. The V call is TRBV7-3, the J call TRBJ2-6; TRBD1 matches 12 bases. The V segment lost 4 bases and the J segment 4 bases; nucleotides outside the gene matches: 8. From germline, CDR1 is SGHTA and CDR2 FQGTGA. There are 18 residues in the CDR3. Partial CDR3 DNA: TGTGCCAGCAGCTATTCGGGACAGGGGGCTCTGGGGGCCAACGTC. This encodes CASSYSGQGALGANV. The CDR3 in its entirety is CASSYSGQGALGANVLTF.

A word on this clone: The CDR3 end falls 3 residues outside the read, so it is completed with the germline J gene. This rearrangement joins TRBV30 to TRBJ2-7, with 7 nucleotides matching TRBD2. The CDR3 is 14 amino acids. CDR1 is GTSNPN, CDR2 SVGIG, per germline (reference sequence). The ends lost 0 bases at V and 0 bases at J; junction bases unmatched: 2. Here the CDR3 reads CAWSVKRGSYEQYF. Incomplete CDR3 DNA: TGTGCCTGGAGTGTGAAGCGGGGCTCCTACGAG. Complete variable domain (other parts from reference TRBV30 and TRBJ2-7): SQTIHQWPATLVQPVGSPLSLECTVEGTSNPNLYWYRQAAGRGLQLLFYSVGIGQISSEVPQNLSASRPQDRQFILSSKKLLLSDSGFYLCAWSVKRGSYEQYFGPGTRLTVT.

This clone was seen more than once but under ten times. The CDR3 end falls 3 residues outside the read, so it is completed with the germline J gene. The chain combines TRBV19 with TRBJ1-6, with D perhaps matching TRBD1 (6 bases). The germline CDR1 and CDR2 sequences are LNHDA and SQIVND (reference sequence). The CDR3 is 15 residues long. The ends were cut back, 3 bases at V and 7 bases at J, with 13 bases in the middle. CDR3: CASSIRWTVNSPLHF. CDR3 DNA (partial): TGTGCCAGTAGTATCCGCTGGACAGTAAATTCACCC.

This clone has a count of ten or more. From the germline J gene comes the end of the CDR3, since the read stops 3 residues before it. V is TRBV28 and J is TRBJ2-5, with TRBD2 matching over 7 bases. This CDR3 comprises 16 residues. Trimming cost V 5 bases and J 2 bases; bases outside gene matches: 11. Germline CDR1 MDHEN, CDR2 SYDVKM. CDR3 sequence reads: CASSPLRGGPQETQYF. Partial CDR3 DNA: TGTGCCAGCAGTCCCCTCCGCGGGGGACCGCAAGAGACC.

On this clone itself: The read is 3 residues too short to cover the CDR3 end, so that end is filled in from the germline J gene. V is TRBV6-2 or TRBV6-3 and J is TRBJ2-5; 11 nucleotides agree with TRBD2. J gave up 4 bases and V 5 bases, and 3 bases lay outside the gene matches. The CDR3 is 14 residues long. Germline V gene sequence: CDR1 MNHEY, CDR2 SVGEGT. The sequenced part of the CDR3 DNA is TGTGCCAGCAGTGGTAGCGGGAGGGGAGAGACC. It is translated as CASSGSGRGET. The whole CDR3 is CASSGSGRGETQYF.

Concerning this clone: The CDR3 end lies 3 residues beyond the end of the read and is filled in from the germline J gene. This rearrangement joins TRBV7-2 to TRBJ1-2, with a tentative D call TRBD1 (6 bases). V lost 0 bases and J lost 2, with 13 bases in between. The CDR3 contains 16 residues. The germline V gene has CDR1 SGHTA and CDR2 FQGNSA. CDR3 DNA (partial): TGTGCCAGCAGCTTAGCGGACAGACCTTCGAACTATGGC. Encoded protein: CASSLADRPSNYG. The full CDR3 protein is CASSLADRPSNYGYTF.

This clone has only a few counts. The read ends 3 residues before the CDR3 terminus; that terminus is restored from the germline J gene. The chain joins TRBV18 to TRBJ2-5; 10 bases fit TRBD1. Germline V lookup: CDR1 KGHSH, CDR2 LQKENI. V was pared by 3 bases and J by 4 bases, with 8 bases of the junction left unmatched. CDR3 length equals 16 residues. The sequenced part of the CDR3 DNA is TGTGCCAGCTCACCTGCCGGGACAGGGGTATCAGAGACC. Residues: CASSPAGTGVSET. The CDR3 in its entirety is CASSPAGTGVSETQYF.

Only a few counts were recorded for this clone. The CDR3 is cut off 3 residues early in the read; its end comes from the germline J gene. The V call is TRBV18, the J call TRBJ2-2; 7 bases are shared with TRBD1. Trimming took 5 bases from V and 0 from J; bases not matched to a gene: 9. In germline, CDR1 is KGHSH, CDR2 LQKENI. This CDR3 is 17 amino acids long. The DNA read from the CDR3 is TGTGCCAGCTCAGAAATCTGGGGACAGTCGAACACCGGGGAG. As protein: CASSEIWGQSNTGE. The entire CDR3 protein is CASSEIWGQSNTGELFF.

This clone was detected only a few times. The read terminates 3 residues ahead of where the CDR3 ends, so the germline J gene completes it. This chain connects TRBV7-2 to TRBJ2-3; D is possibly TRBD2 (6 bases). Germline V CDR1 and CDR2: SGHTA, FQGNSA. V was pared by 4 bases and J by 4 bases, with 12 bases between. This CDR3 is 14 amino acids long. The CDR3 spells CASSSTSRSDTQYF. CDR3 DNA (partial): TGTGCCAGCAGCTCCACTAGCCGGTCAGATACG.

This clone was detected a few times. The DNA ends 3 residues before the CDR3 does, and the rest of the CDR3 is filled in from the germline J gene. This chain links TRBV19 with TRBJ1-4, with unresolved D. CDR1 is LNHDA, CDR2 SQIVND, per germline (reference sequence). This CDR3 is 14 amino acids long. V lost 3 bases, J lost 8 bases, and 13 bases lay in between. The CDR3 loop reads CASSIPGLVEKLFF. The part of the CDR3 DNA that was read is TGTGCCAGTAGTATCCCCGGACTGGTCGAAAAA.

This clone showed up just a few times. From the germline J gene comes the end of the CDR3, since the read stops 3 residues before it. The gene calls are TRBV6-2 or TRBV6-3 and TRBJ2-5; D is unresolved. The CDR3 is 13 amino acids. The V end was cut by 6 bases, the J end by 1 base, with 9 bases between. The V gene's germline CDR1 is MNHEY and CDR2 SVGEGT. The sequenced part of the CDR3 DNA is TGTGCCAGCAGACACCAGCGCCAAGAGACC. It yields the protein CASRHQRQET. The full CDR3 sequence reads CASRHQRQETQYF.

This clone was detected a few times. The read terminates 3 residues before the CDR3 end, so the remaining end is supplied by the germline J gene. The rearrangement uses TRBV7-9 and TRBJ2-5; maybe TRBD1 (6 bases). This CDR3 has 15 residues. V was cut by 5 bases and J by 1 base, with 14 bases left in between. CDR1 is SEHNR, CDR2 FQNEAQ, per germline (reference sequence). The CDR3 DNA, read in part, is TGTGCCAGCAGCGCCCAATCAGGGGTCCAAGAGACC. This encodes CASSAQSGVQET. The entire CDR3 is CASSAQSGVQETQYF.

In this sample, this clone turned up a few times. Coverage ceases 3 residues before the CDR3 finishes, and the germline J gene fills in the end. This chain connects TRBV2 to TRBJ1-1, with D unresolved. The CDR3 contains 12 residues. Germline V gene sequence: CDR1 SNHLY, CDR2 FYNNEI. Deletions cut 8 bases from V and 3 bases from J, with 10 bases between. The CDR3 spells CASGSGDTEAFF. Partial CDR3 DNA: TGTGCCAGCGGGAGCGGGGACACTGAA.

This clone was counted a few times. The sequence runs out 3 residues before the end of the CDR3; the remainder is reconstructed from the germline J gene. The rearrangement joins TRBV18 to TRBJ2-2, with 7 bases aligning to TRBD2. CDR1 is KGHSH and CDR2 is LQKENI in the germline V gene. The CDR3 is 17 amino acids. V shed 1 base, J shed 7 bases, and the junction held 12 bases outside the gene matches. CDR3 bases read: TGTGCCAGCTCACCACACGTCGGGGGGACCCCTAGCGGGGAG. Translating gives CASSPHVGGTPSGE. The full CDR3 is CASSPHVGGTPSGELFF.